The rows below give T cell receptor beta chains drawn from one sample of a study of cytomegalovirus exposure and HLA in healthy donors. TCRdb's copy holds only in-frame clones and misses some; the assay was immunoSEQ multiplex PCR. This sample's table has more than 45,000 clones. Sample: PBMCs. The receptors here all came from a middle-aged woman in good health and CMV-seronegative. Each CDR3 is given with its conserved first and last residue. A D gene is named only where the DNA matches it firmly.

v_gene	j_gene	d_gene	len	CDR3aa	CDR3nt
TRBV11-2	TRBJ2-4	-	12	CASSLTENIQYF	TGTGCCAGCAGCTTAACGGAAAACATTCAGTACTTC
TRBV7-2	TRBJ2-1	TRBD2	15	CASSSGLAVANEQFF	TGTGCCAGCAGCTCGGGACTAGCGGTAGCCAATGAGCAGTTCTTC
TRBV5-1	TRBJ2-2	-	14	CASTLNRRTGELFF	TGCGCCAGCACTCTAAACCGGAGAACCGGGGAGCTGTTTTTT
TRBV6-1	TRBJ1-4	-	13	CASSPGGGAELFF	TGTGCCAGCAGCCCGGGGGGCGGGGCTGAACTGTTTTTT
TRBV6-6	TRBJ1-2	-	15	CASTTSPPGGYGYTF	TGTGCCAGCACCACCTCACCCCCGGGAGGCTATGGCTACACCTTC
TRBV30	TRBJ2-7	-	11	CAWSRGYEQYF	TGTGCCTGGAGTCGGGGATACGAGCAGTACTTC
TRBV6-5	TRBJ1-2	-	13	CASSEASPVGYTF	TGTGCCAGCAGTGAAGCTAGTCCAGTGGGCTACACCTTC
TRBV27	TRBJ1-5	TRBD1	17	CASRSGTGQDSNQPQHF	TGTGCCAGCAGGTCGGGGACAGGGCAAGATAGCAATCAGCCCCAGCATTTT
TRBV4-2	TRBJ2-6	-	18	CASSQGQGTIGGANVLTF	TGTGCCAGCAGCCAAGGCCAGGGGACCATAGGTGGGGCCAACGTCCTGACTTTC
TRBV13	TRBJ2-7	-	13	CASTIGGEYEQYF	TGTGCCAGCACCATAGGAGGGGAATACGAGCAGTACTTC
TRBV27	TRBJ1-1	-	15	CASSRQLRVGTEAFF	TGTGCCAGCAGTCGCCAATTGAGGGTTGGCACTGAAGCTTTCTTT
TRBV2	TRBJ2-3	TRBD2	15	CASSYPRGGTDTQYF	TGTGCCAGCAGTTACCCCCGGGGGGGGACAGATACGCAGTATTTT
TRBV7-9	TRBJ2-3	TRBD2	15	CASTSSGGVADTQYF	TGTGCCAGCACCTCCTCGGGGGGGGTAGCAGATACGCAGTATTTT
TRBV20-1	TRBJ1-2	-	11	CSARSVHGYTF	TGCAGTGCGCGTTCGGTGCATGGCTACACCTTC
TRBV28	TRBJ1-1	TRBD1	13	CASRSQGGTEAFF	TGTGCCAGCAGATCCCAGGGGGGCACTGAAGCTTTCTTT
TRBV18	TRBJ2-2	TRBD2	16	CASSPRTSGGTGELFF	TGTGCCAGCTCCCCCCGGACTAGCGGGGGAACCGGGGAGCTGTTTTTT
TRBV4-1	TRBJ2-7	-	15	CASSQVPGYSYEQYF	TGCGCCAGCAGCCAAGTCCCAGGTTACTCCTACGAGCAGTACTTC
TRBV5-1	TRBJ1-3	-	14	CASSLQGLGNTIYF	TGCGCCAGCAGCTTGCAGGGACTTGGAAACACCATATATTTT
TRBV5-1	TRBJ2-1	-	14	CASSLGTGLGEQFF	TGCGCCAGCAGCTTGGGAACAGGGCTTGGGGAGCAGTTCTTC
TRBV18	TRBJ1-3	-	16	CASSPPGTRTGNTIYF	TGTGCCAGCTCACCACCGGGCACCAGAACTGGAAACACCATATATTTT
TRBV2	TRBJ1-1	-	14	CASTPHIRAPEAFF	TGTGCCAGCACCCCCCACATCAGGGCTCCTGAAGCTTTCTTT
TRBV4-1	TRBJ1-5	TRBD1	18	CASSPSVRQGDSNQHQHF	TGCGCCAGCAGCCCCTCCGTTCGACAGGGAGATAGCAATCAGCACCAGCATTTT
TRBV30	TRBJ2-1	TRBD2	15	CAWRPGLAGGNEQFF	TGTGCCTGGAGACCCGGACTAGCGGGAGGAAATGAGCAGTTCTTC
TRBV7-2	TRBJ2-7	-	14	CASQAGKWAYEQYF	TGTGCCAGCCAAGCCGGGAAATGGGCCTACGAGCAGTACTTC
TRBV5-1	TRBJ2-3	-	15	CASTPGAPNTDTQYF	TGCGCCAGCACCCCTGGAGCCCCGAACACAGATACGCAGTATTTT
TRBV29-1	TRBJ2-5	TRBD2	15	CSVPSQLAVQETQYF	TGCAGCGTCCCATCCCAACTAGCGGTTCAAGAGACCCAGTACTTC
TRBV25-1	TRBJ1-2	TRBD1	13	CASSDPTGEGYTF	TGTGCCAGCAGTGACCCGACAGGGGAAGGCTACACCTTC
TRBV4-1	TRBJ1-6	TRBD1	15	CARSQDGTDNSPLHF	TGCGCCCGCAGCCAAGACGGGACAGATAATTCACCCCTCCACTTT
TRBV28	TRBJ1-1	-	12	CASSTRRGEAFF	TGTGCCAGCAGTACCCGACGGGGTGAAGCTTTCTTT
TRBV27	TRBJ2-1	-	16	CASSSLPGHTDNEQFF	TGTGCCAGCAGTTCACTCCCGGGACATACCGACAATGAGCAGTTCTTC
TRBV7-7	TRBJ2-4	TRBD1	15	CASSLPDRLKNIQYF	TGTGCTAGCAGCTTGCCGGACAGGTTGAAAAACATTCAGTACTTC
TRBV20-1	TRBJ2-7	-	11	CSASREYEQYF	TGCAGTGCTAGCCGGGAGTACGAGCAGTACTTC
TRBV5-6	TRBJ1-2	TRBD1	13	CASSSGQGGGYTF	TGTGCCAGCAGTTCCGGACAGGGGGGTGGCTACACCTTC
TRBV7-9	TRBJ2-1	-	14	CASSPDGSYNEQFF	TGTGCCAGCAGCCCAGACGGGAGCTACAATGAGCAGTTCTTC
TRBV5-1	TRBJ2-1	-	14	CASTPGGAYNEQFF	TGCGCCAGCACCCCTGGAGGGGCTTACAATGAGCAGTTCTTC
TRBV2	TRBJ2-5	TRBD1	14	CASNEQGKQETQYF	TGTGCCAGCAACGAACAGGGGAAACAAGAGACCCAGTACTTC
TRBV7-9	TRBJ2-3	TRBD1	15	CASSRGTGGVDTQYF	TGTGCCAGCAGCCGCGGGACAGGGGGTGTTGATACGCAGTATTTT
TRBV18	TRBJ1-2	-	13	CASSPRAGEGYTF	TGTGCCAGCTCACCACGAGCGGGGGAGGGCTACACCTTC
TRBV7-2	TRBJ1-2	-	12	CASSLRYGGDTF	TGTGCCAGCAGCTTAAGGTATGGCGGAGACACCTTC
TRBV27	TRBJ2-5	-	16	CASSLSKVTSTETQYF	TGTGCCAGCAGTTTATCGAAGGTCACTAGCACAGAGACCCAGTACTTC
TRBV7-9	TRBJ2-2	-	16	CASSLSPRGNTGELFF	TGTGCCAGCAGCTTATCGCCCAGGGGGAACACCGGGGAGCTGTTTTTT
TRBV10-3	TRBJ2-7	TRBD2	15	CAIRPGLAGVNEQYF	TGTGCCATCAGACCTGGACTAGCGGGAGTCAACGAGCAGTACTTC